This T cell receptor (beta chain) stems from a study of T cell repertoires in cytomegalovirus infection. At the level of the study: From public TCR beta signatures came an indication of both CMV infection and matching HLA type.

Trimming pared 3 bases from V and 4 bases from J, leaving 9 bases between. Germline V gives CDR1 MNHEY, CDR2 SMNVEV (reference sequence). CDR3 length equals 13 residues. Study-wide points: Individuals carrying CMV plus the relevant HLA were identified by cumulative frequency of public TCR beta families.

This clonotype was seen repeatedly, ten times or more. Antigen unknown. TCRdb processed the reads anew with MiXCR; each CDR3 protein has one entry. The sample records hundreds of thousands of distinct CDR3 sequences, less than 35% being singletons. The chain joins TRBV27 to TRBJ1-2, with no clear D. This receptor was identified in a human donor in good health (CMV status not recorded). Some clones in this sample may be carry-over from other donors' samples. Sequencing was performed on cultured CD8+ T cells from PBMCs, taken from culture after CMV antigen stimulation. The CDR3: CASSLTPAYGYTF. Written as DNA, the CDR3 is TGTGCCAGCAGTTTGACACCCGCCTATGGCTACACCTTC.